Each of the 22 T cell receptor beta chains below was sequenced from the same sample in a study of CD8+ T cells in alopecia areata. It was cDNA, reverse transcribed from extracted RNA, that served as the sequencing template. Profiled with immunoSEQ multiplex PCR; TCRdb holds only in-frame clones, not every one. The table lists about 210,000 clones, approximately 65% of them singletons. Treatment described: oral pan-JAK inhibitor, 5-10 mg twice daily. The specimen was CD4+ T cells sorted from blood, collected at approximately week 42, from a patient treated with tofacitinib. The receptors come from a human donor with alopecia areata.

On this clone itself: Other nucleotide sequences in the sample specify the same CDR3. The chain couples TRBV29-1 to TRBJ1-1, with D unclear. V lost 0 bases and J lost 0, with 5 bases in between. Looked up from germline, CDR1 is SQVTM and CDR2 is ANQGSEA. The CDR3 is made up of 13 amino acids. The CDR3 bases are TGCAGCGTTGAAGATCGTGTGAACACTGAAGCTTTCTTT. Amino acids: CSVEDRVNTEAFF.

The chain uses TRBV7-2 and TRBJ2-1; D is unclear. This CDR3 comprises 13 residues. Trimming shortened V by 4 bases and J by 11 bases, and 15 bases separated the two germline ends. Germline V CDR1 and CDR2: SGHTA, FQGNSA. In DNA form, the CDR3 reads TGTGCCAGCAGCTCCGAGTTACTCTATAAGCAGTTCTTC. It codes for CASSSELLYKQFF.

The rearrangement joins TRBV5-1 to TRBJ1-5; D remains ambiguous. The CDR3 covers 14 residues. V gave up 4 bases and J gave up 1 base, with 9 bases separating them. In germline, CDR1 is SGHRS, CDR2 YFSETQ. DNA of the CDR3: TGCGCCAGCAGCCCGGACGGGAGCAATCAGCCCCAGCATTTT. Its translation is CASSPDGSNQPQHF.

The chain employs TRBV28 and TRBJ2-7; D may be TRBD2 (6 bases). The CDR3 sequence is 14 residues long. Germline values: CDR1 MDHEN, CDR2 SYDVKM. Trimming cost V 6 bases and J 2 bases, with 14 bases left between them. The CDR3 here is CASSQSWGAYEQYF. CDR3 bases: TGTGCCAGCAGCCAAAGTTGGGGGGCCTACGAGCAGTACTTC.

For the CDR3, the DNA is TGTGCCACTAACAGGGAGAGGAACACTGAAGCTTTCTTT. Protein product: CATNRERNTEAFF. V and J are TRBV15 and TRBJ1-1; D may be TRBD1 (6 bases). Germline V CDR1 and CDR2: LNHNV, YYDKDF (reference sequence). The CDR3 length is 13 residues. V was pared by 9 bases and J by 1 base, with 12 bases between.

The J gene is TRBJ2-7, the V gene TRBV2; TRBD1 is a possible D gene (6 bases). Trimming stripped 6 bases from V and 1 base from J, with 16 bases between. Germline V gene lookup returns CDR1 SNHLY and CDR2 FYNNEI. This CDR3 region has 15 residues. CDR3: CASSSSPGQSYEQYF. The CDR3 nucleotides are TGTGCCAGCAGCTCCTCCCCAGGACAGTCCTACGAGCAGTACTTC.

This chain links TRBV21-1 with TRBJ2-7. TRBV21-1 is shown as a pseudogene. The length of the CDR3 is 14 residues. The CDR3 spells CASSKSVLPLVQYF. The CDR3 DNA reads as TGTGCCAGCAGCAAATCCGTATTACCCCTCGTGCAGTACTTC.

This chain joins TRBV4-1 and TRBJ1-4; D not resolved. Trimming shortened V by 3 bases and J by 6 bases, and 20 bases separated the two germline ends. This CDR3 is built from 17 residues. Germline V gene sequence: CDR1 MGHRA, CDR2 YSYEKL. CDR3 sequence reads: CASSHLRVGALDEKLFF. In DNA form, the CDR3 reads TGCGCCAGCAGCCATTTACGGGTCGGAGCCCTAGATGAAAAACTGTTTTTT.

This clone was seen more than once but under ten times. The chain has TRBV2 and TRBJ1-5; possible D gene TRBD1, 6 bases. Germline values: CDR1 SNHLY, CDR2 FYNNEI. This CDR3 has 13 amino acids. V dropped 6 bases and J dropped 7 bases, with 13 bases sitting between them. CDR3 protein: CASREGRGQPQHF. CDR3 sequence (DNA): TGTGCCAGCAGGGAGGGCAGGGGACAGCCCCAGCATTTT.

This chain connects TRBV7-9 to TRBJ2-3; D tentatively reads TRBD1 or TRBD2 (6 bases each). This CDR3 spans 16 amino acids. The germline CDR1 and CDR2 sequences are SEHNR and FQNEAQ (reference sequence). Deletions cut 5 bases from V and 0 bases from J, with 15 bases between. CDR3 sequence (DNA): TGTGCCAGCAGCCCATACACGGGGGCCAGCACAGATACGCAGTATTTT. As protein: CASSPYTGASTDTQYF.

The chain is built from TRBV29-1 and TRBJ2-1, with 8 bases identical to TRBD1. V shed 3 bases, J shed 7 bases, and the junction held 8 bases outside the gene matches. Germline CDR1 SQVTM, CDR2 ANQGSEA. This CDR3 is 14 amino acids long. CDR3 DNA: TGCAGCGTTGATATTGGGACAGGTATAAATGAGCAGTTCTTC. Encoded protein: CSVDIGTGINEQFF.

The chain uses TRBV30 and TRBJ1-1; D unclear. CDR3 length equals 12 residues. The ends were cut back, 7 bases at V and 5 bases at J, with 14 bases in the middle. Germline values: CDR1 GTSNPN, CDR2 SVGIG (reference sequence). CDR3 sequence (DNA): TGTGCCTTCCGGGAAGGGTGGACTGAAGCTTTCTTT. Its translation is CAFREGWTEAFF.

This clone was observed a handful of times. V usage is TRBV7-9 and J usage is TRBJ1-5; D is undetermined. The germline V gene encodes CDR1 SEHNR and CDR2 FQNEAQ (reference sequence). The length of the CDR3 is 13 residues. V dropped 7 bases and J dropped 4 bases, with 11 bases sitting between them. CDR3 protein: CASTKARNQPQHF. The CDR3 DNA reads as TGTGCCAGCACCAAAGCAAGGAATCAGCCCCAGCATTTT.

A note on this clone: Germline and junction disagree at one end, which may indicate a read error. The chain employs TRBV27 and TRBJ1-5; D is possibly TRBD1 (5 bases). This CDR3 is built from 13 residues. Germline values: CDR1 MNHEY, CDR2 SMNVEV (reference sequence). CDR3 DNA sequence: TGTGCCAGCAGTCTTGACAGCAAACAGCCCCAGCATTTT. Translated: CASSLDSKQPQHF.

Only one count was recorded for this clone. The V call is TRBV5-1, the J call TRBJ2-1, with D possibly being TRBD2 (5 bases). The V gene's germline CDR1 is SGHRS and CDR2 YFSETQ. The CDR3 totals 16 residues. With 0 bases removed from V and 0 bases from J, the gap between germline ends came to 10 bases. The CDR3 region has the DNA TGCGCCAGCAGCTTGGTGTGGGAGACCTCCTACAATGAGCAGTTCTTC. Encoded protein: CASSLVWETSYNEQFF. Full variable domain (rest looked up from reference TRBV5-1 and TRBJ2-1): KAGVTQTPRYLIKTRGQQVTLSCSPISGHRSVSWYQQTPGQGLQFLFEYFSETQRNKGNFPGRFSGRQFSNSRSEMNVSTLELGDSALYLCASSLVWETSYNEQFFGPGTRLTVL.

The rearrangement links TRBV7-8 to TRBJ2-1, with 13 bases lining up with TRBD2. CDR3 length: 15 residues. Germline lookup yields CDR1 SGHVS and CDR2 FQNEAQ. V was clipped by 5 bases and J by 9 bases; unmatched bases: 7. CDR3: CASSTGTSGVFEQFF. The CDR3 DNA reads TGTGCCAGCAGCACCGGGACTAGCGGGGTTTTTGAGCAGTTCTTC.

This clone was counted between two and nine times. Here the CDR3 DNA reads TGTGCCAGCAGTTTAGTATCGGCACTAGGGAAATCACCCCTCCACTTT. Its translation is CASSLVSALGKSPLHF. The V gene is TRBV27, the J gene TRBJ1-6; D remains unclear. The V end was cut by 2 bases, the J end by 10 bases, with 18 bases between. CDR3 length equals 16 residues. Germline lookup yields CDR1 MNHEY and CDR2 SMNVEV (reference sequence).

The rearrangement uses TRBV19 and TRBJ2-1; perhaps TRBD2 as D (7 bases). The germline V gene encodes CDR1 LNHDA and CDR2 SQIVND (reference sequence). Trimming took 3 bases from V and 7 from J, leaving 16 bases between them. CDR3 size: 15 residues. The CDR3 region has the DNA TGTGCCAGTAGTATGAGGGGGGGCGTACCGAATGAGCAGTTCTTC. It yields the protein CASSMRGGVPNEQFF.

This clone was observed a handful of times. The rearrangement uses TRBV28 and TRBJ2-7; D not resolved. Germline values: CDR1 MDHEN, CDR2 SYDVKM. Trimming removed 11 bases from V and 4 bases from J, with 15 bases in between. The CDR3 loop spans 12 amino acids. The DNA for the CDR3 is TGTGCCTCGGACGGGTCCGGTTACGAGCAGTACTTC. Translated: CASDGSGYEQYF.

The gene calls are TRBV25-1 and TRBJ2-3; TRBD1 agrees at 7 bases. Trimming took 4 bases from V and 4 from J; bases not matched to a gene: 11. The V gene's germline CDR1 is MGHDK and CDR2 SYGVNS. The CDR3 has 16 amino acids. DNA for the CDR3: TGTGCCAGCAGTGCTGGACAGGTACTCCGGTCAGATACGCAGTATTTT. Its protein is CASSAGQVLRSDTQYF.

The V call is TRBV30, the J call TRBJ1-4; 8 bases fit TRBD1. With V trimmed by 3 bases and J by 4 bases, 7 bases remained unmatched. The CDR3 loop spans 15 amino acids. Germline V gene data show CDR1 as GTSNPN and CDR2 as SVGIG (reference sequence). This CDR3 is CAWRAAGGLNEKLFF. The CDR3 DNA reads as TGTGCCTGGAGGGCAGCAGGGGGCCTTAATGAAAAACTGTTTTTT.

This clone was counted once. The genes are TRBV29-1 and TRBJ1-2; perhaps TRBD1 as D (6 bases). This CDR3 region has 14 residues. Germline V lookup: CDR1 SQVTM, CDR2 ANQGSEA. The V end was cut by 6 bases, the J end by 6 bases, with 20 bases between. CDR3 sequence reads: CSVSEGQGLNGYTF. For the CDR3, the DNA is TGCAGCGTCTCGGAAGGGCAGGGGTTGAATGGCTACACCTTC. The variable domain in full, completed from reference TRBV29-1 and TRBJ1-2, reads SAVISQKPSRDICQRGTSLTIQCQVDSQVTMMFWYRQQPGQSLTLIATANQGSEATYESGFVIDKFPISRPNLTFSTLTVSNMSPEDSSIYLCSVSEGQGLNGYTFGSGTRLTVV.